This passage covers 5 T cell receptor beta chains from one sample sequenced in a study of shared clonotypes between healthy human individuals. Only in-frame clones appear in the TCRdb table, and some are missing; sequencing was by immunoSEQ multiplex PCR. The repertoire includes roughly 400,000 clones, about 96% of them detected once, and around 0.32% sits in the top ten. Specimen: memory CD8+ T cells sorted from blood. The subset denotes: CD45RO+ cells pooled with CCR7-negative TemRA cells. Receptor source: a man between 25 and 39 years old in good health.

This sequence joins TRBV2 and TRBJ2-1, with D hard to call. V lost 8 bases, J lost 0 bases, and 2 bases lay in between. In germline, CDR1 is SNHLY, CDR2 FYNNEI. The CDR3 contains 11 residues. CDR3 sequence reads: CASGSYNEQFF. DNA of the CDR3: TGTGCCAGCGGCTCCTACAATGAGCAGTTCTTC.

This chain uses TRBV13 with TRBJ1-2; unclear D gene. The CDR3 is 14 residues long. The germline V gene has CDR1 PRHDT and CDR2 FYEKMQ (reference sequence). V lost 4 bases and J 4 bases, leaving 13 bases between the germline ends. The CDR3 DNA reads TGTGCCAGCAGCTCCCGTACCGTGATCTATGGCTACACCTTC. This translates into CASSSRTVIYGYTF.

The chain employs TRBV14 and TRBJ2-3, with D hard to call. The CDR3 runs 13 residues. Germline V gene data show CDR1 as SGHDN and CDR2 as FVKESK. V lost 1 base, J lost 4 bases, and 6 bases lay in between. The CDR3 region is CASSQGPADTQYF. The CDR3 nucleotides read TGTGCCAGCAGCCAAGGGCCGGCAGATACGCAGTATTTT.

Concerning this clone: Other nucleotide sequences from this sample produce the same CDR3. V and J are TRBV6-1 and TRBJ1-3; D unresolved. This CDR3 region has 12 residues. Trimming removed 5 bases at V and 1 base at J, with 3 bases between. Per germline, CDR1 MNHNS and CDR2 SASEGT. CDR3 amino acids: CASSLSGNTIYF. The CDR3 DNA reads TGTGCCAGCAGTCTATCTGGAAACACCATATATTTT.

Regarding this clone: Other DNA sequences in the sample encode the same CDR3. This sequence joins TRBV2 and TRBJ2-2, with 7 bases identical to TRBD2. V shed 2 bases and J 5 bases; nucleotides not matched to a gene: 2. Per germline, CDR1 SNHLY and CDR2 FYNNEI. The CDR3 runs 14 residues. The CDR3 DNA follows: TGTGCCAGCAGTGAACAGGGAGGGACCGGGGAGCTGTTTTTT. The encoded protein is CASSEQGGTGELFF.